This T cell receptor (beta chain) originates from a study of cytomegalovirus exposure and HLA in healthy donors. Germline V gene data show CDR1 as MNHNS and CDR2 as SASEGT. The CDR3 extends over 13 amino acids. Deletions cut 6 bases from V and 4 bases from J, with 12 bases between. PCR primers comprised 60 Vbeta and 13 Jbeta primers. Sequencing used immunoSEQ multiplex PCR; TCRdb keeps in-frame clones, though not all of them. The sample lists about 200,000 clones, 70% to 80% occurring once. General study results and limits: The likely origin of a cluster of highly shared sequence variants was a sequencing artifact.

Details on this clone: Its target is not known.

These donors counted as nominally healthy when sampled, but unrecorded immune exposures were likely. The sequence came from a male donor in good health and CMV-seronegative. The sequenced sample consisted of PBMCs. The chain combines TRBV6-1 with TRBJ2-5, with no clear D. CDR3 sequence reads: CASRPSATETQYF. Written as DNA, the CDR3 is TGTGCCAGCAGGCCAAGCGCCACAGAGACCCAGTACTTC.